Below, one T cell receptor beta chain is given with its context. What it binds is unknown. The data derive from a study of T-cell reconstitution after alpha-beta-depleted transplantation in children. Study outcomes and limitations: Newly produced T cells mostly provided counts and TCRbeta diversity after one year, as hyperexpanded clones declined. Surviving recipient T cells and intrathymic progenitors accounted for some patients' high TCRbeta diversity at day 60. There were reportedly several hundred expanded graft clones from which alpha-beta T cells came about two months after transplant.

TCRbeta library preparation incorporated unique molecular identifiers. TCRdb processed the PCR reads anew with MiXCR; each CDR3 protein has one entry. The sample includes more than 400,000 distinct CDR3 sequences, roughly two fifths of them seen just once. Germline trimming cut 5 bases from V and 8 bases from J; bases unmatched to any gene: 9. The CDR3 has 13 amino acids. CDR1 is DFQATT, CDR2 SNEGSKA, per germline (reference sequence). The TCR comes from a girl aged 2 to 9 with aplastic anemia, due to receive a stem cell transplant. The specimen was PBMCs, collected before TCRalphabeta/CD19-depleted stem cell transplant. The gene calls are TRBV20-1 and TRBJ1-2; TRBD1 aligns across 9 bases. The CDR3 DNA reads TGCAGTGCTGACCGGACAGGGGCCGGAGGCTACACCTTC. It yields the protein CSADRTGAGGYTF.